This T cell receptor beta chain was captured in a study of T cells in narcolepsy. Study-level information: Donors had narcolepsy type 1 or type 2, or were healthy controls. Study-level results: Comparing one patient's CSF and blood CD4+ clonotypes highlighted HCRT- and TRIB2-specific autoreactive clonotypes. Autoreactive clone sequences were missing from some blood memory CD4+ repertoires.

Remarks on this clone: The antigen is not known.

Produced via immunoSEQ multiplex PCR; TCRdb's table is partial and in-frame only. The table shows about 35,000 clones, with over 80% occurring only once. Germline assignment: CDR1 MGHRA and CDR2 YSYEKL. CDR3 length: 14 residues. V shed 0 bases, J shed 5 bases, and the junction held 3 bases outside the gene matches. The receptor comes from a human donor in good health. The sample taken for sequencing was memory (CD45RA-) CD4+ T cells from blood. This chain connects TRBV4-1 to TRBJ1-1, with 7 bases that match TRBD1. The CDR3 reads CASSQDLRGTEAFF. CDR3 DNA sequence: TGCGCCAGCAGCCAAGATCTCAGGGGGACTGAAGCTTTCTTT.